One sample yielded the 9 T cell receptor beta chains listed below, sequenced in a study of regulatory T cells in long-lasting Graves disease. iRepertoire HTBI primers and Arm-PCR of CDR3 regions built TCR beta libraries. MiXCR, run by TCRdb on the multiplex PCR reads, gives a single entry per CDR3 protein. The sample holds about 310,000 distinct CDR3 sequences; roughly a fifth are singletons and the top ten take approximately 60%. Specified time point: persistent/refractory GD, antithyroid drugs over 5 years with positive TRAb. The TCR library used RNA extracted from PBMCs. The sequenced sample was peripheral blood mononuclear cells (PBMCs), obtained when the disease was refractory, from a patient treated with antithyroid drugs. The origin of the receptors is a female donor with Graves disease.

This clonotype was detected many times. V is TRBV3-1 and J is TRBJ2-7, with 8 bases lining up with TRBD2. Trimming removed 0 bases from V and 6 bases from J; junction bases left unmatched: 7. This CDR3 has 15 residues. Germline lookup yields CDR1 LGHDT and CDR2 YNNKEL (reference sequence). The CDR3 sequence is CASSQDISGSGEQYF. CDR3 DNA sequence: TGTGCCAGCAGCCAAGATATCAGCGGGAGCGGCGAGCAGTACTTC.

This clonotype showed up just a few times. The chain links TRBV30 to TRBJ1-1; D is uncertain. Between the trimmed V and J ends, which lost 3 bases and 4 bases, there was a span of 9 bases. The CDR3 runs 12 residues. The V gene's germline CDR1 is GTSNPN and CDR2 SVGIG (reference sequence). The DNA for the CDR3 is TGTGCCTGGAGACCGGGAGGCACTGAAGCTTTCTTT. Translated: CAWRPGGTEAFF.

The chain is built from TRBV10-3 and TRBJ2-3, with 10 bases matching TRBD2. This CDR3 spans 14 amino acids. CDR1 is ENHRY and CDR2 is SYGVKD in the germline V gene. V trimming: 7 bases; J trimming: 4 bases; junction bases outside the gene matches: 5. CDR3 nucleotide sequence: TGTGCCATCAAGGAGCGGGAGGGAGCAGATACGCAGTATTTT. Translating gives CAIKEREGADTQYF.

This clonotype was detected only a few times. The chain carries TRBV3-1 and TRBJ1-3; D unclear. Germline V CDR1 and CDR2: LGHDT, YNNKEL (reference sequence). V was trimmed by 4 bases and J by 2 bases, leaving 12 bases between them. The CDR3 spans 15 residues. In nucleotides, the CDR3 is TGTGCCAGCAGCCCGTTAGGGCGGGCTGGAAACACCATATATTTT. This codes for CASSPLGRAGNTIYF.

This clonotype was seen many times. The chain combines TRBV11-2 with TRBJ1-1; D unresolved. Trimming stripped 11 bases from V and 1 base from J, with 17 bases between. This CDR3 region has 14 residues. Looked up from germline, CDR1 is SGHAT and CDR2 is FQNNGV. The CDR3 here is CAGTPWPANTEAFF. CDR3 in DNA: TGTGCCGGAACCCCGTGGCCGGCGAACACTGAAGCTTTCTTT.

This clonotype showed up many times. This rearrangement joins TRBV28 to TRBJ1-4; a possible D gene is TRBD1 (5 bases). Germline V gene sequence: CDR1 MDHEN, CDR2 SYDVKM. Trimming pared 5 bases from V and 7 bases from J, leaving 17 bases between. The CDR3 loop spans 15 amino acids. The CDR3 DNA reads as TGTGCCAGCAGTCCGGGGGATTGGGGGGGTGAAAAACTGTTTTTT. As protein: CASSPGDWGGEKLFF.

The V gene is TRBV10-3, the J gene TRBJ2-7; the D is unclear. Trimming took off 5 bases at V and 6 bases at J, with 23 bases between the two ends. Per the germline V gene, CDR1 is ENHRY and CDR2 is SYGVKD. This CDR3 has 16 residues. DNA for the CDR3: TGTGCCATCAGTTCCTCAGGCCAAAAAACAACCTGCGAGCAGTACTTC. Its protein is CAISSSGQKTTCEQYF.

V gene TRBV28 combines with J gene TRBJ1-5; 10 nucleotides agree with TRBD1. The germline gives CDR1 MDHEN, CDR2 SYDVKM. Unmatched junction bases numbered 6, after V lost 11 bases and J lost 5 bases. The CDR3 is made up of 13 amino acids. CDR3: CAGGDRGYQPQHF. DNA for the CDR3: TGTGCCGGGGGGGACAGGGGATATCAGCCCCAGCATTTT. Drawing the rest from reference TRBV28 and TRBJ1-5, the complete variable domain is DVKVTQSSRYLVKRTGEKVFLECVQDMDHENMFWYRQDPGLGLRLIYFSYDVKMKEKGDIPEGYSVSREKKERFSLILESASTNQTSMYLCAGGDRGYQPQHFGDGTRLSIL.

The rearrangement joins TRBV4-2 to TRBJ1-5; no firm D call. This CDR3 region has 14 residues. Germline V gene data show CDR1 as LGHNA and CDR2 as YNFKEQ. Trimming took off 0 bases at V and 1 base at J, with 4 bases between the two ends. CDR3 nucleotide sequence: TGTGCCAGCAGCCAAGAACTCAGCAATCAGCCCCAGCATTTT. Amino acids: CASSQELSNQPQHF.